These T cell receptor beta chains were read from a single sample in a study of cytomegalovirus exposure and HLA in healthy donors. Assay: immunoSEQ multiplex PCR; the TCRdb copy retains only in-frame clones and omits some. The sample gives around 190,000 clones, approximately 80% of which show up once; roughly 1.2% is in the top ten. The source material was PBMCs. All receptors derive from a girl aged 2 to 9 in good health and CMV-seropositive. The CDR3 runs from the conserved cysteine through the conserved F or W. Fields, in order: D gene, clone size, V gene, J gene, CDR3 protein, CDR3 DNA. The D gene is left open where the match is weak. Size values are once, few and many counts, or a class for expanded clones, and some rows have none.

TRBD2	once	TRBV12-5	TRBJ2-6	CASGLALAGGRFGHFSGANVLTF	TGTGCTAGTGGTTTGGCCCTAGCGGGGGGGCGATTCGGTCATTTCTCTGGGGCCAACGTCCTGACTTTC
NA	NA	TRBV7-2	TRBJ1-2	CASSFYLQHSGYTF	TGTGCCAGCAGCTTCTACTTACAGCACTCTGGCTACACCTTC
NA	NA	TRBV28	TRBJ1-3	CASSFSAGTGNTIYF	TGTGCCAGCAGTTTCTCGGCAGGGACTGGAAACACCATATATTTT
NA	NA	TRBV30	TRBJ2-7	CARSWARSSYEQYF	TGTGCCCGGAGTTGGGCGCGCAGCTCCTACGAGCAGTACTTC
NA	NA	TRBV5-1	TRBJ2-7	CASSLGGQSVLYEQYF	TGCGCCAGCAGCCTGGGGGGACAGTCGGTTTTATACGAGCAGTACTTC
TRBD1	few	TRBV6-5	TRBJ1-1	CASRVGTGVTEAFF	TGTGCCAGCAGGGTCGGGACAGGGGTTACTGAAGCTTTCTTT
TRBD2	NA	TRBV5-6	TRBJ2-2	CASGPGREGELFF	TGTGCCAGCGGCCCCGGGAGGGAGGGGGAGCTGTTTTTT
NA	NA	TRBV14	TRBJ1-4	CASSQYMSEKLFF	TGTGCCAGCAGCCAGTACATGTCGGAAAAACTGTTTTTT
TRBD1	NA	TRBV9	TRBJ2-7	CASSTYGDRAYEQYF	TGTGCCAGCAGCACATACGGGGACAGGGCCTACGAGCAGTACTTC
NA	NA	TRBV5-1	TRBJ2-7	CASRNLPTSFDEQYF	TGCGCCAGCAGGAACCTCCCAACTAGTTTCGACGAGCAGTACTTC
TRBD2	once	TRBV5-6	TRBJ2-7	CASSGPGLESYEQYF	TGTGCCAGCAGCGGACCGGGACTAGAGTCCTACGAGCAGTACTTC
NA	NA	TRBV19	TRBJ2-1	CASSIMSSYNEQFF	TGTGCCAGTAGTATAATGAGCTCCTACAATGAGCAGTTCTTC
NA	NA	TRBV11-2	TRBJ2-7	CASSLSPGSYEQYF	TGTGCCAGCAGCTTATCCCCAGGTTCCTACGAGCAGTACTTC
NA	few	TRBV2	TRBJ1-5	CASSGPGGGRGQPQHF	TGTGCCAGCAGTGGACCCGGTGGAGGCAGGGGTCAGCCCCAGCATTTT
TRBD2	NA	TRBV30	TRBJ2-1	CARTSGSPSPSYNEQFF	TGTGCCCGGACTAGCGGGAGCCCCAGCCCTTCCTACAATGAGCAGTTCTTC
TRBD1	NA	TRBV6-1	TRBJ2-3	CASIRQGAESDTQYF	TGTGCCAGCATTCGACAGGGGGCGGAATCAGATACGCAGTATTTT
TRBD2	few	TRBV6-1	TRBJ2-3	CASSEAIGGGTDTQYF	TGTGCCAGCAGTGAAGCCATCGGGGGGGGGACAGATACGCAGTATTTT